This T cell receptor beta chain derives from a study of blood T cell repertoires in COVID-19. Study-wide context: Samples of COVID-19 (acute and convalescent) were obtained from the United States, Italy and Spain. T cells, B-cell-depleted T cells, or PBMCs supplied cDNA or gDNA.

Per the study methods: Using reference gene primer amplification, nucleated cell counts were estimated. The assay was immunoSEQ multiplex PCR, and TCRdb's table has in-frame clones only and misses some. That table gives V, J and clone size, and the DNA gave D and trimming. This sample carries 120,000 or so clones, approximately 68% of them seen once, and the ten largest clones take 2.2%. The germline CDR1 and CDR2 sequences are SEHNR and FQNEAQ (reference sequence). The length of the CDR3 is 13 residues. Trimming removed 1 base at V and 11 bases at J, with 14 bases between. The receptor was isolated from a woman in her 70s with acute or convalescent COVID-19. Input material: peripheral blood. The chain uses TRBV7-9 and TRBJ1-1; D might be TRBD1 (5 bases). The CDR3 here is CASSLGGQNRAFF. The CDR3 DNA reads TGTGCCAGCAGCTTAGGGGGTCAGAACAGGGCTTTCTTT.